This is a list of T cell receptor beta chains from one sample in a study of response to subunit inactivated influenza vaccine. TCRdb recomputed calls from the RT-PCR reads with MiXCR, one row per CDR3 protein. This table holds 450,000 to 550,000 distinct CDR3 sequences, about 25% found once. The sample in question was CD4+ T cells sorted from PBMCs, obtained more than 4 days after vaccination. The receptors shown here come from a man over 45 who received an inactivated influenza vaccine. The conserved cysteine and the conserved F or W are not part of the CDR3 here. The D gene is left open where the match is weak. Some rows have no size entry. The others give once, few or many, or a class for an expanded clone.

>TRBV30|NA|NA
AWSRGAGGALGQY
>TRBV12-3/TRBV12-4|few|TRBD1
ASRNSRGQETQY
>TRBV7-2|NA|NA
ASSLDRFGVGYEQY
>TRBV4-2|few|TRBD1
ASSQGGQGGYEQY
>TRBV11-2|NA|TRBD2
ASSLAPGLVGNEQF
>TRBV5-1|few|NA
ASSLQGPSTDTQY
>TRBV11-2|NA|NA
ASSRTLTPNEQF
>TRBV4-3|NA|TRBD2
ASSQESAGGINEQF
>TRBV28|NA|NA
ATGKGGSSYEQY
>TRBV20-1|NA|TRBD1
SASEGAANTEAF
>TRBV5-1|many|NA
ASSWGPTGNEQF
>TRBV27|NA|NA
ASSLQGPSYEQY
>TRBV5-1|NA|NA
ASSLALSFNYGYT
>TRBV20-1|NA|TRBD1
SARVRGSSGGNQPQH
>TRBV20-1|NA|NA
SARDDRDASYEQY
>TRBV28|NA|TRBD2
ASTTSGRANFFYEQY
>TRBV20-1|once|TRBD1
SARSGQGASYNSPLH
>TRBV20-1|few|NA
SARGEKTKLF
>TRBV3-1|NA|NA
ASSQGGQDTDTQY